The clone carrying this TCR beta chain was detected a few times. TCRdb's table, derived via immunoSEQ multiplex PCR, lists solely in-frame clones and lacks some. The repertoire has 300,000 to 450,000 clones, about 89% of them found once; the top ten carry about 2.5%. This entry belongs to a study of blood T cell repertoires in COVID-19. Study-level information: Sources were T cells, B-cell-depleted T cells, or PBMCs; the material itself was cDNA or gDNA.

CDR3 size: 14 residues. CDR1 is SGHDT and CDR2 is YYEEEE in the germline V gene. The V end lost 1 base, the J end lost 6 bases, and 14 bases lay between the germline ends. Recruited during active infection, patients (from Seattle) were subsequently followed longitudinally. This chain connects TRBV5-6 to TRBJ2-7; tentatively, D is TRBD2 (7 bases). The receptor was isolated from a woman in her fifties or sixties with COVID-19, enrolled during active disease. The sample comprised peripheral blood. The CDR3 sequence: CASSLRGALLEQYF. In DNA form, the CDR3 reads TGTGCCAGCAGCTTGCGGGGGGCCCTTCTCGAGCAGTACTTC.